These T cell receptor beta chains were read from a single sample in a study of T cell responses to AZD1222 COVID-19 vaccine. Generated by immunoSEQ multiplex PCR, the TCRdb table keeps only in-frame clones and is missing some. The sample yields some 16,000 clones, 80% seen once. Material: peripheral blood, obtained 28 days after the second AZD1222 dose. The receptors derive from an adult who received the AZD1222 COVID-19 vaccine. CDR3s leave out the opening cysteine and the closing phenylalanine or tryptophan.

V: TRBV5-6
CDR3: ASSGQSRGIEGYT

V: TRBV12-3/TRBV12-4
CDR3: ASSPENTEAF

V: TRBV2
CDR3: ASSDGGVQPQH

V: TRBV30
CDR3: AWGQTYEQY

V: TRBV7-3
CDR3: ASSASGVRGETQY

V: TRBV5-6
CDR3: ASSLVGIESGNTIY

V: TRBV18
CDR3: ASSPYPNEKLF

V: TRBV7-7
CDR3: ASSLDGGANNEQF

V: TRBV5-6
CDR3: ASSLPWTGQNTEAF

V: TRBV7-7
CDR3: ASSIDSQETQY

V: TRBV6-2/TRBV6-3
CDR3: ASSYGGIYEQY

V: TRBV27
CDR3: ARPLPSTEPQH

V: TRBV13
CDR3: ASSSGDLVEAF

V: TRBV9
CDR3: ASALRVPGELF

V: TRBV2
CDR3: AAGQGAYEQY

V: TRBV4-2
CDR3: ASSQEEGLPYEQY

V: TRBV25-1
CDR3: ASSEYGDNNYGYT

V: TRBV28
CDR3: ASSQNTGSYGYT

V: TRBV6-5
CDR3: ASSYWGHDRSPLH

V: TRBV9
CDR3: ASSFTENTEAF

V: TRBV18
CDR3: ASSPSRGSSYEQY

V: TRBV19
CDR3: ASSTDGNYGYT

V: TRBV12-3/TRBV12-4
CDR3: ASSQRDFEKLF

V: TRBV7-2
CDR3: ASSGDSAYEQY

V: TRBV25-1
CDR3: ASSEFLDRGGFNSPLH

V: TRBV4-1
CDR3: ASSQAEGRCEQY

V: TRBV12-3/TRBV12-4
CDR3: ASTGGIEQF

V: TRBV15
CDR3: ATSRAYNQPQH

V: TRBV18
CDR3: ASSRQGYEQY

V: TRBV3-1/TRBV3-2
CDR3: ASKNRQGREKLF

V: TRBV6-2/TRBV6-3
CDR3: ASSLRETQY

V: TRBV2
CDR3: ATSPPPPQPQH

V: TRBV7-9
CDR3: ASSLNDGNTIY